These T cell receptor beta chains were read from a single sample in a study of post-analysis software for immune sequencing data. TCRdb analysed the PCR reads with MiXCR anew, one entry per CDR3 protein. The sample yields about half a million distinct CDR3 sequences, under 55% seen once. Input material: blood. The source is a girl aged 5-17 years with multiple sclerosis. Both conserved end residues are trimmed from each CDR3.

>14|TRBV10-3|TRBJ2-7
AISEASGGGTYEQY
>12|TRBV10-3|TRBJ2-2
AISEGHTAGELF
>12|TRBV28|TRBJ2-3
ASSFPRYTDTQY
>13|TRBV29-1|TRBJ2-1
SVELGDRAYNEQF
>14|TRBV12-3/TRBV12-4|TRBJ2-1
ATTATTGTPHNEQF
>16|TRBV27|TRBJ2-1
ASSFLQKSGLFTNEQF
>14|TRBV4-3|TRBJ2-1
ASSLSSGSAGNEQF
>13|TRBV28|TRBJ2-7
ASSLVGGISYEQY
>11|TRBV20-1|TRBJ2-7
SARGTGSYEQY
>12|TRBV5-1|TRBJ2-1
ASSLSGEYNEQF
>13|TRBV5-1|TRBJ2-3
ASSGILAGALTQY
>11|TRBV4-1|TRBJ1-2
ASSQGVTYGYT
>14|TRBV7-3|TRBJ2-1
ASSFSRTSGTDEQF
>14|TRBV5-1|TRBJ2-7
ASSSWDRGLGDEQY
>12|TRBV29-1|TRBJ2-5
SVGAGETSETQY
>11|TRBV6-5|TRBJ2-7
ASSYSTLGEQY
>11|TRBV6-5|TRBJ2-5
ASRDGEQETQY
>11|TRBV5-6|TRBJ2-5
ASSLAGGSGQY
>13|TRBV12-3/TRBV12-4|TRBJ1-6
ASSLDRGYNSPLH
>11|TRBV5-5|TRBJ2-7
ASSPDRPQEQY
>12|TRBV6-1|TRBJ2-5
ASRGLAGDETQY
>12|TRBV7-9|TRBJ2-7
ASSDLGTGREQY
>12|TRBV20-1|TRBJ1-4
SAIPDATNEKLF